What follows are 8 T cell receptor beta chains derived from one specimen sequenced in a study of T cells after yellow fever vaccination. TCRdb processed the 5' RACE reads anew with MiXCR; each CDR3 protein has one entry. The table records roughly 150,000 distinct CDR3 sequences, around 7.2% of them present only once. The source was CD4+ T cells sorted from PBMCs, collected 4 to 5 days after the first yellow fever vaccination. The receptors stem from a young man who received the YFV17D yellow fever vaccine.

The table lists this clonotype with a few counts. In DNA form, the CDR3 reads TGTGCCAGCAGCTTAACCGCCGACGCCGGGATATTACCCCAAGAGACCCAGTACTTC. Translation: CASSLTADAGILPQETQYF. V gene TRBV11-2 combines with J gene TRBJ2-5, with D possibly TRBD2 on 5 matching bases. Germline-derived CDR1 and CDR2 are SGHAT and FQNNGV. The CDR3 runs to 19 residues. Trimming took 2 bases from V and 1 from J, leaving 23 bases between them. The full variable domain, in which reference TRBV11-2 and TRBJ2-5 provide the parts outside the CDR3, is EAGVAQSPRYKIIEKRQSVAFWCNPISGHATLYWYQQILGQGPKLLIQFQNNGVVDDSQLPKDRFSAERLKGVDSTLKIQPAKLEDSAVYLCASSLTADAGILPQETQYFGPGTRLLVL.

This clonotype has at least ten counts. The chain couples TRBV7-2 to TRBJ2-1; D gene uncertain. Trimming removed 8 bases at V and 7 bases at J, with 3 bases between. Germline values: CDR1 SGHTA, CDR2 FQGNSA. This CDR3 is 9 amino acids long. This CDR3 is CASPNEQFF. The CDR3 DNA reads TGTGCCAGCCCGAATGAGCAGTTCTTC.

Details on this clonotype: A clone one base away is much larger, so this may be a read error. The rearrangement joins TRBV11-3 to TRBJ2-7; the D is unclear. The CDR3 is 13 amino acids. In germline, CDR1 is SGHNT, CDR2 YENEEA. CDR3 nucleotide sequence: TGTGCCAGCAGCCTCGCCCGGCACTACGAGCTGTACTTC. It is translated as CASSLARHYELYF. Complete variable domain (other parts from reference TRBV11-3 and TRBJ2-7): EAGVVQSPRYKIIEKKQPVAFWCNPISGHNTLYWYLQNLGQGPELLIRYENEEAVDDSQLPKDRFSAERLKGVDSTLKIQPAELGDSAVYLCASSLARHYELYFGPGTRLTVT.

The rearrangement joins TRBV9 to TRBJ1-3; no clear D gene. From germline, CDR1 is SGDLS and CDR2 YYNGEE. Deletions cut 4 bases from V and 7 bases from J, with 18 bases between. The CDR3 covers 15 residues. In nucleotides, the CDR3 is TGTGCCAGCAGCCAGTCTGAGGTGGAGGCTAACACCATATATTTT. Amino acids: CASSQSEVEANTIYF.

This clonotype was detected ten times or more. The CDR3 region is CASSRGGVPDTQYF. In DNA form, the CDR3 reads TGTGCCAGCAGCCGGGGAGGGGTACCAGATACGCAGTATTTT. The chain couples TRBV7-2 to TRBJ2-3; 7 nucleotides agree with TRBD2. Germline loops: CDR1 SGHTA, CDR2 FQGNSA. The V segment lost 5 bases and the J segment 4 bases; nucleotides outside the gene matches: 6. This CDR3 spans 14 amino acids.

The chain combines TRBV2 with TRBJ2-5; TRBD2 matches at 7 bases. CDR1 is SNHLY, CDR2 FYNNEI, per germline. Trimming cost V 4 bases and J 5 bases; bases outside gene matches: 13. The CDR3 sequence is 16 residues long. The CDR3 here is CASSVMPGEGLETQYF. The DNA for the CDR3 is TGTGCCAGCAGTGTTATGCCCGGGGAGGGTTTGGAGACCCAGTACTTC.

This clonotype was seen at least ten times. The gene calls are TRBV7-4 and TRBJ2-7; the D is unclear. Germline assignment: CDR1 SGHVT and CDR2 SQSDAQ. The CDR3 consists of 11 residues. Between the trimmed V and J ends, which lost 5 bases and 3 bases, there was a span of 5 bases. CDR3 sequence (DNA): TGTGCCAGCAGCCTTAACTACGAGCAGTACGTC. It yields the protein CASSLNYEQYV.

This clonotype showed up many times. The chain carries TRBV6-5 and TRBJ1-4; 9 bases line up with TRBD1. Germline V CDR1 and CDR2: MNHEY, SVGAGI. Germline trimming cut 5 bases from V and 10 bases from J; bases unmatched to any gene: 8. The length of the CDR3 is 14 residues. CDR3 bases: TGTGCCAGCAGTCACCGGGACAGGGTCGTAAAACTGTTTTTT. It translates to CASSHRDRVVKLFF.